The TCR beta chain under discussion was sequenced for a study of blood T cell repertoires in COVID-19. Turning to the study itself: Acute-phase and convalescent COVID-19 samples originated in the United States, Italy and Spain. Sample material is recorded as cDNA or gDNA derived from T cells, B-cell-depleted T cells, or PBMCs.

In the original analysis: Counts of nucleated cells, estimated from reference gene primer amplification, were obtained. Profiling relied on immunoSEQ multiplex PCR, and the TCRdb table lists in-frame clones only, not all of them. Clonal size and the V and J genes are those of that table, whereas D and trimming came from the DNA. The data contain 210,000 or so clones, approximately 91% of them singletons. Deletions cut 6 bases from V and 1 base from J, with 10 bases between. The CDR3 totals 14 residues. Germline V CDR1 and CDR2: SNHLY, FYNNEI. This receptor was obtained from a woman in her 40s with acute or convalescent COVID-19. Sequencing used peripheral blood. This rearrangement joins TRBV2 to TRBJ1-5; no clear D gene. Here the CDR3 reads CASRAGSSNQPQHF. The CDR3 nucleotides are TGTGCCAGCAGAGCAGGTTCGAGCAATCAGCCCCAGCATTTT.